What follows describes a single T cell receptor beta chain. TCRdb's table, derived via immunoSEQ multiplex PCR, lists solely in-frame clones and lacks some. Of about 190,000 clones listed, nearly 90% are singletons. The sample originates from a study of blood T cell repertoires in COVID-19. Trimming cost V 0 bases and J 3 bases; bases outside gene matches: 10. Germline CDR1 reads MNHNS; CDR2 reads SASEGT. The CDR3 sequence is 18 residues long. The sequence was obtained from a man in his fifties or sixties with acute or convalescent COVID-19. What was sequenced was peripheral blood. V is TRBV6-1 and J is TRBJ2-1, with 8 bases identical to TRBD2. CDR3: CASSEAGGLAGIYNEQFF. CDR3 in DNA: TGTGCCAGCAGTGAAGCCGGCGGTCTAGCGGGTATCTACAATGAGCAGTTCTTC.